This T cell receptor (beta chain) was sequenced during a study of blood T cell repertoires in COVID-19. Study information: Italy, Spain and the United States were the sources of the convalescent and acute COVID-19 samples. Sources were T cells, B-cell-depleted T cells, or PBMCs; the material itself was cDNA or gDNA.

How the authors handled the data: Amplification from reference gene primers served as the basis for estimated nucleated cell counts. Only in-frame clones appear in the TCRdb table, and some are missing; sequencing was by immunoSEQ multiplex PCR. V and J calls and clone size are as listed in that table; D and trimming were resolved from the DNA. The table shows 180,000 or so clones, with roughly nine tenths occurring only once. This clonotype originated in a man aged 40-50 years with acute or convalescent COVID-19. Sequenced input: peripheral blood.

The CDR3 DNA follows: TGCGCCAGCAGCTCCGAGGTGGCAGGAAACACCATATATTTT. Translation: CASSSEVAGNTIYF. The chain is built from TRBV5-1 and TRBJ1-3; D uncertain. Germline V lookup: CDR1 SGHRS, CDR2 YFSETQ. This CDR3 is built from 14 residues. The germline V and J ends were trimmed by 3 bases and 4 bases, with 11 bases remaining between them.